This T cell receptor (beta chain) derives from a study of CD8 T cell repertoires and HIV-1 epitope variants. The germline CDR1 and CDR2 sequences are SGHNT and YENEEA. The germline V and J ends were trimmed by 5 bases and 5 bases, with 17 bases remaining between them. The CDR3 runs to 15 residues. Produced via immunoSEQ multiplex PCR; TCRdb's table is partial and in-frame only. Of several thousand clones in the sample, about two thirds were seen once. This clone turned up a few times. Its antigen is as yet unknown. Sequenced material: cultured CD8+ T cells derived from PBMCs. The TCR sequence derives from a male donor with HIV. The chain is built from TRBV11-3 and TRBJ2-3; weak D call: TRBD2 (5 bases). The CDR3, as DNA: TGTGCCAGCAGCCGAAGAGAGGGAGTGGGAGATACGCAGTATTTT. This sequence encodes CASSRREGVGDTQYF.